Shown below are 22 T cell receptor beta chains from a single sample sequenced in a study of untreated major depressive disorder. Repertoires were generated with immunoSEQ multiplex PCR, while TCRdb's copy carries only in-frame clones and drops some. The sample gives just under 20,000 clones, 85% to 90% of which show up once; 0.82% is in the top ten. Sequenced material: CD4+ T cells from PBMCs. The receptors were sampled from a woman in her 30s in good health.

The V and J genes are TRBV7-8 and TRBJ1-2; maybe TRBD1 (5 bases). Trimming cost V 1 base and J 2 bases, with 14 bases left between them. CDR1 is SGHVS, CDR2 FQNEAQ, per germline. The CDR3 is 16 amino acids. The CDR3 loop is CASSLGARRGNYGYTF. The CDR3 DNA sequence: TGTGCCAGCAGCTTAGGAGCGCGTAGGGGCAACTATGGCTACACCTTC.

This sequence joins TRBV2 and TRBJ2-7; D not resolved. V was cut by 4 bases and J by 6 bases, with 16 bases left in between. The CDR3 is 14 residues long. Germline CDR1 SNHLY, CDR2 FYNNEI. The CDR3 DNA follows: TGTGCCAGCAGTGTATTACCGCCAACCACCGAGCAGTACTTC. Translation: CASSVLPPTTEQYF.

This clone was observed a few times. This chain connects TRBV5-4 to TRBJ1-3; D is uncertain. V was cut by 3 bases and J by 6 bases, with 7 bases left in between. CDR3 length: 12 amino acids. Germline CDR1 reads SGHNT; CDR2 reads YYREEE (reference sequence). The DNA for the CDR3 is TGTGCCAGCAGCTATGGTGCAAACACCATATATTTT. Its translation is CASSYGANTIYF.

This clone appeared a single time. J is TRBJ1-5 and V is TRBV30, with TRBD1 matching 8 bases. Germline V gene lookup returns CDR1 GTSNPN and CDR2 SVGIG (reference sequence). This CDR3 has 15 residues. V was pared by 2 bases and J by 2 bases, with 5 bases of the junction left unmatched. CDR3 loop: CAWSQDRGGNQPQHF. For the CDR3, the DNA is TGTGCCTGGAGTCAAGACAGGGGTGGCAATCAGCCCCAGCATTTT.

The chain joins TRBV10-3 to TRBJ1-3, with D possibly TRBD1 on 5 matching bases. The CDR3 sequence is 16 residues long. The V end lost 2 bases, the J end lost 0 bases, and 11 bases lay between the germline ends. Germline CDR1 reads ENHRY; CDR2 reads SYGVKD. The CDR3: CAISELGTASGNTIYF. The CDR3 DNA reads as TGTGCCATCAGTGAGCTAGGGACGGCCTCTGGAAACACCATATATTTT.

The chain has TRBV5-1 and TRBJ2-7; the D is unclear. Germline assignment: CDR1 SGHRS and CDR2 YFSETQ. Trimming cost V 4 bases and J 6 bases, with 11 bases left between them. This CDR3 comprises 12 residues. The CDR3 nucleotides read TGCGCCAGCAGCCATGGCCCTCTCGAGCAGTACTTC. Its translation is CASSHGPLEQYF.

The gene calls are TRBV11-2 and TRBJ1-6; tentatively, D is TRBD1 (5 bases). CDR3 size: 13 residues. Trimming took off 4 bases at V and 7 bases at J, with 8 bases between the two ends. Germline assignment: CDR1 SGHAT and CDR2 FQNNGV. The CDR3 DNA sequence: TGTGCCAGCAGCTCCCGACAGAATTCACCCCTCCACTTT. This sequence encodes CASSSRQNSPLHF.

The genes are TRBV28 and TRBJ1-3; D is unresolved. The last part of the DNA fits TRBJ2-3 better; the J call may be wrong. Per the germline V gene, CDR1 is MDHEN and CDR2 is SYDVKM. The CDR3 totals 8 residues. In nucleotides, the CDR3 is TGTGCCAGCAGTAGGCAGTATTTT. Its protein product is CASSRQYF.

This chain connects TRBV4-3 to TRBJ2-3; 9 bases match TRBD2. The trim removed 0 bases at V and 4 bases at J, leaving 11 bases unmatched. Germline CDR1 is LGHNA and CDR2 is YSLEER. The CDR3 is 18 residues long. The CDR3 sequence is CASSQDDFRGRAADTQYF. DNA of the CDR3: TGCGCCAGCAGCCAAGATGATTTTCGCGGGAGGGCCGCAGATACGCAGTATTTT.

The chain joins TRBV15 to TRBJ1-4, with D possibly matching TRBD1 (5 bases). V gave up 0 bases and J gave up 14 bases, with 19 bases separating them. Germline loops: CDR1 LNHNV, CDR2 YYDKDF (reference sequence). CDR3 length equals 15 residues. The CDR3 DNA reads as TGTGCCACCAGCAGAGATCATGGGACCCCTGGGGGGCTGTTTTTT. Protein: CATSRDHGTPGGLFF. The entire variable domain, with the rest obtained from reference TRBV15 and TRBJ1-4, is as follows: DAMVIQNPRYQVTQFGKPVTLSCSQTLNHNVMYWYQQKSSQAPKLLFHYYDKDFNNEADTPDNFQSRRPNTSFCFLDIRSPGLGDTAMYLCATSRDHGTPGGLFFGSGTQLSVL.

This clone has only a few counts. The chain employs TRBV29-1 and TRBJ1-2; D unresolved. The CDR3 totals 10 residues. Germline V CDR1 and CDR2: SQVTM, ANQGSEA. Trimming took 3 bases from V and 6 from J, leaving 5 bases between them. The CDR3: CSVEANGYTF. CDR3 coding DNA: TGCAGCGTTGAGGCGAATGGCTACACCTTC.

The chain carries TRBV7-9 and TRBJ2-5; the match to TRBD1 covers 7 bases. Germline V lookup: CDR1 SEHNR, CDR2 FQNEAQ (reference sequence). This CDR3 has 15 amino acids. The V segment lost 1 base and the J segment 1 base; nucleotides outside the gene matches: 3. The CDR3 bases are TGTGCCAGCAGCTTAGGCCGACAGGGCCAAGAGACCCAGTACTTC. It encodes CASSLGRQGQETQYF.

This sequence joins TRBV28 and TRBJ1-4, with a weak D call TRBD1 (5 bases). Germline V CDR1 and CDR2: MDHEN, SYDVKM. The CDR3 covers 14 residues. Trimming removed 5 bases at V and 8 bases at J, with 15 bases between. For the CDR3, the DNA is TGTGCCAGCAGTGCAGGAGGATGGGGCGAAAAACTGTTTTTT. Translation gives CASSAGGWGEKLFF.

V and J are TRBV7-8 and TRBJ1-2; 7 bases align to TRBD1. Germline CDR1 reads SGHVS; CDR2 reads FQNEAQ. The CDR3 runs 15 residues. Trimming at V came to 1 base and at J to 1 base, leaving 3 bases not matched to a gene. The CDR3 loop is CASSLVGQSNYGYTF. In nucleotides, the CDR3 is TGTGCCAGCAGCTTAGTGGGACAGAGTAACTATGGCTACACCTTC. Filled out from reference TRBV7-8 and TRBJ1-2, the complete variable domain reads GAGVSQSPRYKVAKRGQDVALRCDPISGHVSLFWYQQALGQGPEFLTYFQNEAQLDKSGLPSDRFFAERPEGSVSTLKIQRTQQEDSAVYLCASSLVGQSNYGYTFGSGTRLTVV.

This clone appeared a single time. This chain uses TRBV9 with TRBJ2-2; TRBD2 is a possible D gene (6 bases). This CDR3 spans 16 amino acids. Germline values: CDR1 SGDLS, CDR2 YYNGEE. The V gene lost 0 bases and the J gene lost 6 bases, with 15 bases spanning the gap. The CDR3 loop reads CASSVALAMGSGELFF. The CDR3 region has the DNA TGTGCCAGCAGCGTAGCGCTAGCGATGGGTTCCGGGGAGCTGTTTTTT.

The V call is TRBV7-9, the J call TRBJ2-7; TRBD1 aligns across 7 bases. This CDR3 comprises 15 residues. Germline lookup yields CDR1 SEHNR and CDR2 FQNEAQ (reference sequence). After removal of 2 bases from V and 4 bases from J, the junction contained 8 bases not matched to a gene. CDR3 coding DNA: TGTGCCAGCAGCTTATTGAGACAGGGAGTTTACGAGCAGTACTTC. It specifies CASSLLRQGVYEQYF. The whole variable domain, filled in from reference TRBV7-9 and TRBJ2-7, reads DTGVSQNPRHKITKRGQNVTFRCDPISEHNRLYWYRQTLGQGPEFLTYFQNEAQLEKSRLLSDRFSAERPKGSFSTLEIQRTEQGDSAMYLCASSLLRQGVYEQYFGPGTRLTVT.

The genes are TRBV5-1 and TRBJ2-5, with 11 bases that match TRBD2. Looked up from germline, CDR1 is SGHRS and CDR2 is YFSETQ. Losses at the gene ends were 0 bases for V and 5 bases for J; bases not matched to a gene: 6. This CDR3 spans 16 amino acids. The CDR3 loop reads CASSLDSGRAVETQYF. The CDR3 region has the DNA TGCGCCAGCAGCTTGGATAGCGGGAGGGCCGTCGAGACCCAGTACTTC.

CDR3 sequence (DNA): TGTGCCAGCAGTTACAGTACGGTGTCGGATACGCAGTATTTT. Its translation is CASSYSTVSDTQYF. The chain carries TRBV6-5 and TRBJ2-3; D not resolved. Germline V gives CDR1 MNHEY, CDR2 SVGAGI. Trimming pared 2 bases from V and 6 bases from J, leaving 12 bases between. The CDR3 sequence is 14 residues long.

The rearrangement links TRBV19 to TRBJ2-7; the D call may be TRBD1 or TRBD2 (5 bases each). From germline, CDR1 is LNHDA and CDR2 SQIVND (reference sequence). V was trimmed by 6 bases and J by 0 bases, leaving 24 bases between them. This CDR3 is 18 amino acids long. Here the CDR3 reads CASSATPLLGESSYEQYF. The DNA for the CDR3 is TGTGCCAGTAGCGCAACACCACTACTAGGGGAAAGCTCCTACGAGCAGTACTTC.

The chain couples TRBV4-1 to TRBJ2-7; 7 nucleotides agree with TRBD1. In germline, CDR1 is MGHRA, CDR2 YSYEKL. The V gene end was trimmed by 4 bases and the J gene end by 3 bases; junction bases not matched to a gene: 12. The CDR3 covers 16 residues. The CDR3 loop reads CASSRTPTGDSYEQYF. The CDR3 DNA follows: TGCGCCAGCAGCCGGACGCCAACAGGGGACAGCTACGAGCAGTACTTC.

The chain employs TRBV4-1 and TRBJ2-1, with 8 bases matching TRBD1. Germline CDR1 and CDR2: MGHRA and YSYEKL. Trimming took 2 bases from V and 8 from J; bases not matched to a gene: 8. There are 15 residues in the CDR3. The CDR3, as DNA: TGCGCCAGCAGCCAAATAGCCGGACAGGGTCATGAGCAGTTCTTC. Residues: CASSQIAGQGHEQFF.

The CDR3 is CASSLGSSPRGEQYF. In nucleotides, the CDR3 is TGTGCCAGCAGCTTAGGCAGCAGCCCGAGAGGTGAGCAGTACTTC. The chain couples TRBV7-3 to TRBJ2-7, with D unresolved. The CDR3 contains 15 residues. In germline, CDR1 is SGHTA, CDR2 FQGTGA. V was shortened by 2 bases and J by 7 bases, with 18 bases between the two germline ends. Looking up the rest from reference TRBV7-3 and TRBJ2-7 gives the full variable domain: GAGVSQTPSNKVTEKGKYVELRCDPISGHTALYWYRQSLGQGPEFLIYFQGTGAADDSGLPNDRFFAVRPEGSVSTLKIQRTERGDSAVYLCASSLGSSPRGEQYFGPGTRLTVT.